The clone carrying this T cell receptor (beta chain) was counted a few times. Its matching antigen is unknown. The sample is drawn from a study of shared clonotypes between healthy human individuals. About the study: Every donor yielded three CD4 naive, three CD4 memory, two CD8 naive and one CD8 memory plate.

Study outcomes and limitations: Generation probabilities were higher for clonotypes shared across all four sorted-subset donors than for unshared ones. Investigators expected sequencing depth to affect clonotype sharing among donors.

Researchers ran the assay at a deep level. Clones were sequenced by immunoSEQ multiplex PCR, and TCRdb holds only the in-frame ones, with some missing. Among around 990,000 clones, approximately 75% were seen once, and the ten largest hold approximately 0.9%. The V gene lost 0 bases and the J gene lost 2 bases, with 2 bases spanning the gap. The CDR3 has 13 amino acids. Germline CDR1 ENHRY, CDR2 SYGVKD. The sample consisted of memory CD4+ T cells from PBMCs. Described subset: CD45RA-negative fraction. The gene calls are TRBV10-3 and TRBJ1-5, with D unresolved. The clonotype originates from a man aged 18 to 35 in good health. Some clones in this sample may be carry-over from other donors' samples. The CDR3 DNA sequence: TGTGCCATCAGTGAGTCGCGCAATCAGCCCCAGCATTTT. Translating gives CAISESRNQPQHF.